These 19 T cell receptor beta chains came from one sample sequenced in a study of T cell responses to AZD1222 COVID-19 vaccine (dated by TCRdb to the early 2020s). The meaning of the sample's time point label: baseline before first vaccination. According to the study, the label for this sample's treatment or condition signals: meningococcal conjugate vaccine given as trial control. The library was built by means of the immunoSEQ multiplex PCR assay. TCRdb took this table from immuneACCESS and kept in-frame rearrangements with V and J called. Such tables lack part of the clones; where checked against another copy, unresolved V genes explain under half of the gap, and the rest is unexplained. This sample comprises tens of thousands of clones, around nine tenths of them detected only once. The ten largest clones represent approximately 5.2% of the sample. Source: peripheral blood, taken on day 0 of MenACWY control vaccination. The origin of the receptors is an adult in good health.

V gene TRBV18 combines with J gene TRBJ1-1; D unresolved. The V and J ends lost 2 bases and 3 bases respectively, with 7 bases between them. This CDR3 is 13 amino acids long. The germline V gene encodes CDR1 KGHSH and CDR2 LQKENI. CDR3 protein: CASSPLQDTEAFF. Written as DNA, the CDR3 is TGTGCCAGCTCACCATTGCAGGACACTGAAGCTTTCTTT.

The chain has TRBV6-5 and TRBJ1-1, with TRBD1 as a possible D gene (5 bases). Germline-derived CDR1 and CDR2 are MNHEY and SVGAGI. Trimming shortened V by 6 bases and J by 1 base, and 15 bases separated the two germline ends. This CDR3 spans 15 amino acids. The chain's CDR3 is CASRLGMGRNTEAFF. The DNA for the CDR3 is TGTGCCAGCAGGTTGGGAATGGGGCGGAACACTGAAGCTTTCTTT.

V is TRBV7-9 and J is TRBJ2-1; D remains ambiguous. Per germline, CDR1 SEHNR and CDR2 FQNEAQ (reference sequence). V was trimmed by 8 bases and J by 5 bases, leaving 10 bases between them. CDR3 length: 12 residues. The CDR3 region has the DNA TGTGCCAGCTTAGGGCCCAACAATGAGCAGTTCTTC. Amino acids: CASLGPNNEQFF.

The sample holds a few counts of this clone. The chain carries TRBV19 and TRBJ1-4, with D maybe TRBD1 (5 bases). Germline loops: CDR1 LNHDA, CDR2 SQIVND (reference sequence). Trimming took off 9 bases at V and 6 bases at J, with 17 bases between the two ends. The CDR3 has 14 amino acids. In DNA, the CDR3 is TGTGCCAGCGCACCTGCCGGGACGCATGAAAAACTGTTTTTT. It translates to CASAPAGTHEKLFF.

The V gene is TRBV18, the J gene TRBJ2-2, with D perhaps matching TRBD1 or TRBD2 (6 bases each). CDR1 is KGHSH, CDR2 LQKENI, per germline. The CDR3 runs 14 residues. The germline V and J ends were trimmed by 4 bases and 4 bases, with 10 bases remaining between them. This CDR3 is CASSREDSTGELFF. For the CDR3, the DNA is TGTGCCAGCTCACGGGAGGACAGCACCGGGGAGCTGTTTTTT.

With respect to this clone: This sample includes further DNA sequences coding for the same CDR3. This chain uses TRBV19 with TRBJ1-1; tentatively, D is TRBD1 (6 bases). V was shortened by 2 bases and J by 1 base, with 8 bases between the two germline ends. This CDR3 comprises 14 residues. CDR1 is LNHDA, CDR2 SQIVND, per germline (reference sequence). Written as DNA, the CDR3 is TGTGCCAGTAGTATACAGGGGTCGAACACTGAAGCTTTCTTT. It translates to CASSIQGSNTEAFF.

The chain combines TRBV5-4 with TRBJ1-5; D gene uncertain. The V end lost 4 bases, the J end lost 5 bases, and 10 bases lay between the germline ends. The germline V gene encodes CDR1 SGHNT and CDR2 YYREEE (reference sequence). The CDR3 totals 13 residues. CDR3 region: CASSLAPDQPQHF. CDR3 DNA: TGTGCCAGCAGCCTGGCCCCTGATCAGCCCCAGCATTTT.

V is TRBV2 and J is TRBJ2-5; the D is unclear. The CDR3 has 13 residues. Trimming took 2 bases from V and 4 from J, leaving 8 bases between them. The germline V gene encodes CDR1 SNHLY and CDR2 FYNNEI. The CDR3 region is CASSERTRETQYF. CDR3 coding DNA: TGTGCCAGCAGTGAACGCACGCGAGAGACCCAGTACTTC.

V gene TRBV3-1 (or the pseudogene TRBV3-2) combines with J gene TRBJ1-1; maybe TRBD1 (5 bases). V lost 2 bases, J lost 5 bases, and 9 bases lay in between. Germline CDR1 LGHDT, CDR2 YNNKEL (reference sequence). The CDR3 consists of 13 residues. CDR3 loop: CASSQIEGTEAFF. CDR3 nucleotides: TGTGCCAGCAGCCAAATCGAGGGGACTGAAGCTTTCTTT.

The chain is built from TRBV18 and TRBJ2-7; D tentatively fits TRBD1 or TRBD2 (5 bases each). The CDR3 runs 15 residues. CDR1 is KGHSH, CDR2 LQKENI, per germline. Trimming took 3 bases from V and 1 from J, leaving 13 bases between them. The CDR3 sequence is CASSPQGVASYEQYF. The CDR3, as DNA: TGTGCCAGCTCACCCCAGGGAGTAGCGTCCTACGAGCAGTACTTC.

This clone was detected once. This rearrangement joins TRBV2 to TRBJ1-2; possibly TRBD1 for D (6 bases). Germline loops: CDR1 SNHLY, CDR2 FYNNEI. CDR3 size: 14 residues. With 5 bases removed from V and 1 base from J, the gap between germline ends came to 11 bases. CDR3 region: CASSLQGINYGYTF. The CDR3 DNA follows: TGTGCCAGCAGTCTACAGGGTATTAACTATGGCTACACCTTC.

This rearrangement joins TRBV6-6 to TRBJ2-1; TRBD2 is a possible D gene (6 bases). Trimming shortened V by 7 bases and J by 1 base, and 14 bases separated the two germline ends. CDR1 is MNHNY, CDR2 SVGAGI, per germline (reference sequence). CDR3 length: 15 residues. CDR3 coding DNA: TGTGCCAGCAAGAGGGGCGCGGGATCCTACAATGAGCAGTTCTTC. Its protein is CASKRGAGSYNEQFF.

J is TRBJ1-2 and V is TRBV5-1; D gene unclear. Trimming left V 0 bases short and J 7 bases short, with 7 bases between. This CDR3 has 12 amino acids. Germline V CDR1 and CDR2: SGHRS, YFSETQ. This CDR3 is CASSLGGGGYTF. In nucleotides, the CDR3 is TGCGCCAGCAGCTTGGGGGGTGGTGGCTACACCTTC.

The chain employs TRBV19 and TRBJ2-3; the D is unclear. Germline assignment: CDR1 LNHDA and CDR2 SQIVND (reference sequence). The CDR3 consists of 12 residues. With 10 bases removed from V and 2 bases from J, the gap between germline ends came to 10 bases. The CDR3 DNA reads TGTGCCACTGGTGGGTTCACAGATACGCAGTATTTT. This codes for CATGGFTDTQYF.

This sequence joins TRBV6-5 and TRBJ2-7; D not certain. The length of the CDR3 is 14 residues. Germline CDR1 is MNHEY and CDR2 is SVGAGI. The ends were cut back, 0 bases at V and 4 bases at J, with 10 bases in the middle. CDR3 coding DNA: TGTGCCAGCAGTTACTCGAACATCGGGTACGAGCAGTACTTC. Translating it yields CASSYSNIGYEQYF.

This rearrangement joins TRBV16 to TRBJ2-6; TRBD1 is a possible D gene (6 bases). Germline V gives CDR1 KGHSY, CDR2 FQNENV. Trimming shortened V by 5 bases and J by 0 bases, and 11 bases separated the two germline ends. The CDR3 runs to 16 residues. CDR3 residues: CASSRDTVSGANVLTF. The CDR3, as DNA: TGTGCCAGCAGCAGGGACACCGTCTCTGGGGCCAACGTCCTGACTTTC.

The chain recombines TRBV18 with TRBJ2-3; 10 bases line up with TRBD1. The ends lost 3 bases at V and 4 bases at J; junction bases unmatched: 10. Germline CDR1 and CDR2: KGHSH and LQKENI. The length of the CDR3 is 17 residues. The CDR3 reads CASSPQGQGYVADTQYF. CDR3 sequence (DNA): TGTGCCAGCTCACCCCAGGGACAGGGGTATGTGGCAGATACGCAGTATTTT.

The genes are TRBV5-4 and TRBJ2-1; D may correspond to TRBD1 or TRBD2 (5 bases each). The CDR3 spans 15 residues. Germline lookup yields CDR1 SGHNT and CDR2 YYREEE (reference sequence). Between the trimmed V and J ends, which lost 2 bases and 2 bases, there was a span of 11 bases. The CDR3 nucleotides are TGTGCCAGCAGCTTCCGGGACGGGACCTACAATGAGCAGTTCTTC. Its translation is CASSFRDGTYNEQFF.

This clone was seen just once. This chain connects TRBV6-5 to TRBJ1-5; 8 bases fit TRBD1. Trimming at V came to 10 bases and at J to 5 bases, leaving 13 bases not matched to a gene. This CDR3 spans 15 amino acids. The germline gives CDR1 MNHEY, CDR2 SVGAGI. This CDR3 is CATTPLGQGHQPQHF. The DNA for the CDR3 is TGTGCCACCACTCCTTTAGGACAGGGACATCAGCCCCAGCATTTT.